These T cell receptor beta chains were read from a single sample in a study of cytomegalovirus exposure and HLA in healthy donors. Clones were sequenced by immunoSEQ multiplex PCR, and TCRdb holds only the in-frame ones, with some missing. This table has about 220,000 clones, about 89% appearing once. Sequences were obtained from PBMCs. These TCRs come from a woman aged 18-29 years in good health and CMV-seronegative. Both conserved end residues are trimmed from each CDR3.

J gene	V gene	CDR3 protein
TRBJ1-2	TRBV6-5	ASSLGRAFGYT
TRBJ2-7	TRBV5-1	ASSLEAGGYEQY
TRBJ2-3	TRBV5-1	ASSSMSRDTDTQY
TRBJ2-7	TRBV14	ASSQGTGPYEQY
TRBJ2-1	TRBV5-1	ASSLESGSSSYNEQF
TRBJ2-7	TRBV5-1	ASSFSGTTYEQY
TRBJ2-5	TRBV11-2	ASSLGAQETQY
TRBJ2-2	TRBV25-1	ASSEFKDRVNTGELF
TRBJ2-1	TRBV15	AIARGTSYNEQF
TRBJ2-1	TRBV18	ASSPNSGVGSYNEQF
TRBJ2-2	TRBV7-3	ASTDDSGTNTGELF
TRBJ1-2	TRBV5-1	ASSRQIPNYGYT
TRBJ1-3	TRBV7-9	ASSLRGGPGNTIY
TRBJ2-5	TRBV7-8	ASSVDRGPVSLETQY
TRBJ2-7	TRBV5-4	ASSYNYEQY
TRBJ1-1	TRBV5-6	ASSAWRTGGYTEAF
TRBJ2-1	TRBV28	ASSPRGEQF
TRBJ2-1	TRBV13	ASSFLGPVHYNEQF
TRBJ2-7	TRBV7-6	ASSKLAASPLEQY
TRBJ2-5	TRBV4-1	ASRDGVRETQY
TRBJ1-3	TRBV28	ASSLGGGPGNTIY
TRBJ2-7	TRBV25-1	ASSEYVGAVYEQY
TRBJ1-5	TRBV28	ASTSGTGLIQPQH
TRBJ1-2	TRBV28	ASSLYRYGGLAEANYGYT
TRBJ2-7	TRBV5-1	ASSLDGQPYEQY
TRBJ1-1	TRBV6-1	ASSKIGGPTEAF
TRBJ2-5	TRBV5-6	ASSRRTGGWETQY
TRBJ1-1	TRBV19	ASRQQGWVAF
TRBJ1-4	TRBV11-2	ASSATRTNEKLF
TRBJ1-2	TRBV4-1	ASSQTGAYGYT
TRBJ1-2	TRBV5-1	ASSLDRAWGGYT
TRBJ2-1	TRBV25-1	ASSEPGTSDNEQF
TRBJ2-3	TRBV28	ASRLSTDTQY
TRBJ2-3	TRBV19	ASRAADTQY
TRBJ1-1	TRBV2	ASSGSPSGRTEAF
TRBJ1-5	TRBV2	ASSVLEGNQPQH
TRBJ1-4	TRBV7-6	ASRPRTATNEKLF
TRBJ1-3	TRBV6-5	ASIPLSGNGNTIY
TRBJ2-3	TRBV14	ASARWPGTGMRSTDTQY
TRBJ1-2	TRBV6-5	ASVGLWGYT
TRBJ2-3	TRBV6-1	ATLPGGGRADTQY
TRBJ1-1	TRBV5-1	ASRETGDISEAF
TRBJ1-2	TRBV7-8	ASSSYGKGEVSYGYT